A single sample gave rise to the 24 T cell receptor beta chains below, sequenced in a study of cytomegalovirus exposure and HLA in healthy donors. PCR primers comprised 60 Vbeta and 13 Jbeta primers. Profiled with immunoSEQ multiplex PCR; TCRdb holds only in-frame clones, not every one. The sample has 250,000 to 350,000 clones, 75% to 90% seen once. Sequencing used PBMCs. Source of these receptors: a girl aged 2 to 9 in good health and CMV-seronegative.

The chain combines TRBV6-5 with TRBJ2-7; 10 bases are shared with TRBD2. Germline V gene data show CDR1 as MNHEY and CDR2 as SVGAGI. J lost 0 bases, V lost 0 bases, and 2 bases had no gene match. The CDR3 length is 16 residues. CDR3 in DNA: TGTGCCAGCAGTTACTCGGCTAGCGGGAGCTCCTACGAGCAGTACTTC. Translating gives CASSYSASGSSYEQYF.

The chain has TRBV5-1 and TRBJ1-6; 9 nucleotides line up with TRBD1. The V gene end was trimmed by 4 bases and the J gene end by 9 bases; junction bases not matched to a gene: 5. Looked up from germline, CDR1 is SGHRS and CDR2 is YFSETQ. This CDR3 has 14 amino acids. CDR3 amino acids: CASSGGDRASPLHF. The CDR3 DNA is TGCGCCAGCAGCGGAGGGGACAGGGCTTCACCCCTCCACTTT.

This rearrangement joins TRBV6-5 to TRBJ1-1; D is possibly TRBD1 (6 bases). V was trimmed by 6 bases and J by 2 bases, leaving 13 bases between them. The CDR3 spans 14 residues. Germline V gene data show CDR1 as MNHEY and CDR2 as SVGAGI. DNA of the CDR3: TGTGCCAGCAGCAATTATGGGGGCAACACTGAAGCTTTCTTT. This gives the protein CASSNYGGNTEAFF.

The chain employs TRBV6-4 and TRBJ2-1, with 12 bases aligning to TRBD1. V trimming: 3 bases; J trimming: 8 bases; junction bases outside the gene matches: 8. The CDR3 sequence is 16 residues long. Germline V CDR1 and CDR2: MRHNA, SNTAGT. CDR3 sequence reads: CASSEQTGTGGDEQFF. CDR3 nucleotides: TGTGCCAGCAGTGAGCAAACCGGGACAGGGGGCGATGAGCAGTTCTTC.

This chain connects TRBV7-2 to TRBJ2-7; possibly TRBD2 for D (6 bases). Trimming stripped 5 bases from V and 9 bases from J, with 17 bases between. The CDR3 covers 13 residues. Germline CDR1 is SGHTA and CDR2 is FQGNSA. The CDR3 sequence: CASSPEPGLRQYF. In DNA form, the CDR3 reads TGTGCCAGCAGCCCAGAGCCGGGACTCCGGCAGTACTTC.

The table lists this clone with a count of one. The DNA of the CDR3 is TGTGCCAGCAGTTTAGCAGATAATGAAAAACTGTTTTTT. Its protein is CASSLADNEKLFF. The rearrangement links TRBV28 to TRBJ1-4; D ambiguous. This CDR3 spans 13 amino acids. Per the germline V gene, CDR1 is MDHEN and CDR2 is SYDVKM. Trimming pared 2 bases from V and 4 bases from J, leaving 5 bases between. Complete variable domain (other parts from reference TRBV28 and TRBJ1-4): DVKVTQSSRYLVKRTGEKVFLECVQDMDHENMFWYRQDPGLGLRLIYFSYDVKMKEKGDIPEGYSVSREKKERFSLILESASTNQTSMYLCASSLADNEKLFFGSGTQLSVL.

The chain carries TRBV28 and TRBJ2-5; the match to TRBD2 covers 16 bases. The ends lost 4 bases at V and 2 bases at J; junction bases unmatched: 7. The CDR3 has 18 amino acids. Looked up from germline, CDR1 is MDHEN and CDR2 is SYDVKM. DNA for the CDR3: TGTGCCAGCAGTTCCGCCGGGACTAGCGGGGGGGTTCAAGAGACCCAGTACTTC. It translates to CASSSAGTSGGVQETQYF. Combining the CDR3 with reference TRBV28 and TRBJ2-5 gives the whole variable domain DVKVTQSSRYLVKRTGEKVFLECVQDMDHENMFWYRQDPGLGLRLIYFSYDVKMKEKGDIPEGYSVSREKKERFSLILESASTNQTSMYLCASSSAGTSGGVQETQYFGPGTRLLVL.

The V and J genes are TRBV28 and TRBJ1-2; 7 bases are shared with TRBD1. The CDR3 extends over 15 amino acids. Unmatched junction bases numbered 7, after V lost 6 bases and J lost 0 bases. The germline V gene has CDR1 MDHEN and CDR2 SYDVKM. The CDR3, as DNA: TGTGCCAGCAGGGACAGGCCGAGAACTAACTATGGCTACACCTTC. Encoded protein: CASRDRPRTNYGYTF.

The V gene is TRBV19, the J gene TRBJ1-4; 9 bases line up with TRBD1. V was pared by 2 bases and J by 12 bases, with 7 bases of the junction left unmatched. Germline CDR1 is LNHDA and CDR2 is SQIVND (reference sequence). The CDR3 runs 14 residues. The CDR3 DNA follows: TGTGCCAGTAGTATAAGGGGACAGGGAGGAGAACTGTTTTTT. Its translation is CASSIRGQGGELFF.

This clone was recorded a few times. This chain joins TRBV9 and TRBJ1-2; D not resolved. CDR3 size: 15 residues. The ends were cut back, 4 bases at V and 8 bases at J, with 21 bases in the middle. CDR1 and CDR2 from the germline V gene are SGDLS and YYNGEE. CDR3 sequence: CASSPQPGPAGGYTF. CDR3 sequence (DNA): TGTGCCAGCAGCCCCCAACCGGGCCCCGCGGGAGGCTACACCTTC.

The rearrangement joins TRBV2 to TRBJ1-3, with no clear D. Trimming cost V 6 bases and J 1 base, with 13 bases left between them. The CDR3 loop spans 15 amino acids. Germline loops: CDR1 SNHLY, CDR2 FYNNEI. This chain's CDR3 is CASRVTLSSGNTIYF. The CDR3 DNA reads TGTGCCAGCAGGGTGACTCTTTCGTCTGGAAACACCATATATTTT.

V gene TRBV7-8 combines with J gene TRBJ2-3, with 9 bases matching TRBD2. Germline trimming cut 5 bases from V and 0 bases from J; bases unmatched to any gene: 9. The CDR3 sequence is 17 residues long. CDR1 is SGHVS, CDR2 FQNEAQ, per germline. The chain's CDR3 is CASSPPLGLASTDTQYF. CDR3 DNA sequence: TGTGCCAGCAGCCCCCCATTAGGACTAGCGAGCACAGATACGCAGTATTTT.

This clone was seen a single time. This chain links TRBV9 with TRBJ2-3; D is unresolved. Germline lookup yields CDR1 SGDLS and CDR2 YYNGEE. V lost 0 bases and J 4 bases, leaving 12 bases between the germline ends. The CDR3 extends over 15 amino acids. CDR3 protein: CASSVVGFPPDTQYF. CDR3 coding DNA: TGTGCCAGCAGCGTAGTCGGTTTCCCCCCAGATACGCAGTATTTT.

The gene calls are TRBV5-8 and TRBJ1-4; 9 bases line up with TRBD1. Germline V gives CDR1 SGHTS, CDR2 YDEGEE. J was trimmed by 5 bases and V by 4 bases; bases with no gene match: 12. CDR3 size: 17 residues. CDR3 sequence: CASSSGQGSHQNEKLFF. The CDR3 DNA reads as TGTGCCAGCAGCAGCGGACAGGGGTCCCACCAGAATGAAAAACTGTTTTTT.

The rearrangement joins TRBV25-1 to TRBJ2-7; 7 bases map to TRBD1. V shed 4 bases, J shed 6 bases, and the junction held 12 bases outside the gene matches. The CDR3 is made up of 15 amino acids. Germline values: CDR1 MGHDK, CDR2 SYGVNS. CDR3 in DNA: TGTGCCAGCAGTGGATTACACAGGGGACCTGCCGAGCAGTACTTC. Amino acids: CASSGLHRGPAEQYF.

The V gene is TRBV2, the J gene TRBJ2-5; 8 bases map to TRBD1. The germline gives CDR1 SNHLY, CDR2 FYNNEI. CDR3 length: 12 amino acids. J was trimmed by 5 bases and V by 7 bases; bases with no gene match: 3. The CDR3 DNA follows: TGTGCCAGCAATCGGGACAGGGAGACCCAGTACTTC. This translates into CASNRDRETQYF.

On this clone: A read error may produce the germline difference seen at one junction end. This specimen includes other DNA sequences encoding the same CDR3. V usage is TRBV18 and J usage is TRBJ1-1; a possible D gene is TRBD1 (5 bases). Germline V gene data show CDR1 as KGHSH and CDR2 as LQKENI. The CDR3 has 13 amino acids. The chain's CDR3 is CASSPLRDTEAFF. Here the CDR3 DNA reads TGTGCCAGCTCCCCACTCAGGGACACTGAAGCTTTCTTT.

V usage is TRBV29-1 and J usage is TRBJ2-5; 7 nucleotides agree with TRBD1. The CDR3 spans 11 residues. Germline values: CDR1 SQVTM, CDR2 ANQGSEA. The J segment lost 5 bases and the V segment lost 6 bases, leaving 3 bases of the junction unmatched. The CDR3 DNA follows: TGCAGCGTCCGACAGGGCGAGACCCAGTACTTC. It is translated as CSVRQGETQYF.

The gene calls are TRBV28 and TRBJ2-7; the D gene is possibly TRBD2 (6 bases). Trimming shortened V by 6 bases and J by 0 bases, and 15 bases separated the two germline ends. The CDR3 totals 15 residues. CDR1 and CDR2 (germline): MDHEN, SYDVKM. This CDR3 is CASSPHIGSSYEQYF. DNA of the CDR3: TGTGCCAGCAGCCCTCACATCGGGAGCTCCTACGAGCAGTACTTC.

The CDR3 region has the DNA TGTGCCAGCAGTTTCAGACTAGCGGGAGTCACAGATACGCAGTATTTT. Protein product: CASSFRLAGVTDTQYF. The V gene is TRBV28, the J gene TRBJ2-3; TRBD2 aligns across 12 bases. J gave up 2 bases and V 3 bases, and 3 bases lay outside the gene matches. Looked up from germline, CDR1 is MDHEN and CDR2 is SYDVKM. The CDR3 sequence is 16 residues long. The full variable domain, rest sourced from reference TRBV28 and TRBJ2-3, is DVKVTQSSRYLVKRTGEKVFLECVQDMDHENMFWYRQDPGLGLRLIYFSYDVKMKEKGDIPEGYSVSREKKERFSLILESASTNQTSMYLCASSFRLAGVTDTQYFGPGTRLTVL.

This clone was recorded a few times. This rearrangement joins TRBV5-1 to TRBJ2-3; 8 nucleotides line up with TRBD1. The V gene end was trimmed by 5 bases and the J gene end by 4 bases; junction bases not matched to a gene: 9. Germline V gene data show CDR1 as SGHRS and CDR2 as YFSETQ. The CDR3 sequence is 15 residues long. CDR3 coding DNA: TGCGCCAGCAGAACTCCAGGGGGCGGCGCAGATACGCAGTATTTT. Translated, it gives CASRTPGGGADTQYF.

The chain combines TRBV7-2 with TRBJ1-2, with D unresolved. Germline CDR1 and CDR2: SGHTA and FQGNSA. The CDR3 is made up of 13 amino acids. The V end was cut by 3 bases, the J end by 3 bases, with 8 bases between. The CDR3 DNA follows: TGTGCCAGCAGCTTCGGGTCGGACTATGGCTACACCTTC. This translates into CASSFGSDYGYTF.

This clone was counted only a few times. The rearrangement uses TRBV5-8 and TRBJ2-7, with D possibly being TRBD1 (6 bases). The V end was cut by 1 base, the J end by 3 bases, with 11 bases between. Germline CDR1 reads SGHTS; CDR2 reads YDEGEE. This CDR3 comprises 14 residues. The CDR3 is CASSLSGEIYEQYF. The DNA for the CDR3 is TGTGCCAGCAGCTTGTCAGGGGAGATCTACGAGCAGTACTTC.

This clone was picked up one time. The chain carries TRBV19 and TRBJ1-4; 8 positions agree with TRBD1. The germline CDR1 and CDR2 sequences are LNHDA and SQIVND (reference sequence). The CDR3 has 14 residues. The V gene end was trimmed by 8 bases and the J gene end by 0 bases; junction bases not matched to a gene: 2. The DNA for the CDR3 is TGTGCCAGTGGGACAGGATCAACTAATGAAAAACTGTTTTTT. Amino acids: CASGTGSTNEKLFF.